This entry lists 20 T cell receptor beta chains sequenced from one sample in a study of cytomegalovirus exposure and HLA in healthy donors. Researchers ran the PCR with 60 Vbeta and 13 Jbeta primers. TCRdb keeps only in-frame clones here, not all; method: immunoSEQ multiplex PCR. The sample includes approximately 160,000 clones, roughly four fifths of them seen just once. The source material was PBMCs. All receptors come from a middle-aged man in good health and CMV-seropositive.

The chain employs TRBV6-6 and TRBJ1-5, with TRBD1 matching 10 bases. This CDR3 has 15 amino acids. Germline CDR1 is MNHNY and CDR2 is SVGAGI (reference sequence). V shed 2 bases, J shed 6 bases, and the junction held 4 bases outside the gene matches. The CDR3 coding sequence is TGTGCCAGCAGTTACGGGACAGGGGCAGGTCAGCCCCAGCATTTT. This translates into CASSYGTGAGQPQHF.

The CDR3 nucleotides are TGTGCCATCAGTGACGGACAACTCAATCAGCCCCAGCATTTT. Translating it yields CAISDGQLNQPQHF. The V and J genes are TRBV10-3 and TRBJ1-5; a weak D match, TRBD1 (5 bases). Trimming pared 3 bases from V and 3 bases from J, leaving 9 bases between. The CDR3 covers 14 residues. Germline-derived CDR1 and CDR2 are ENHRY and SYGVKD.

The rearrangement links TRBV7-6 to TRBJ2-7; 10 bases fit TRBD1. Trimming at V came to 4 bases and at J to 5 bases, leaving 14 bases not matched to a gene. The CDR3 is 17 residues long. Per germline, CDR1 SGHVS and CDR2 FNYEAQ. The CDR3 DNA reads as TGTGCCAGCAGCTCCCCCTCCGGGACAGGGGTAGGCCACGAGCAGTACTTC. Translated: CASSSPSGTGVGHEQYF.

This clone came up a few times. The rearrangement uses TRBV5-1 and TRBJ2-1; TRBD1 matches 7 bases. The V gene end was trimmed by 0 bases and the J gene end by 3 bases; junction bases not matched to a gene: 3. There are 15 residues in the CDR3. CDR1 is SGHRS and CDR2 is YFSETQ in the germline V gene. The CDR3 DNA is TGCGCCAGCAGCTTGGGCGGACAGGACTACAATGAGCAGTTCTTC. Translating gives CASSLGGQDYNEQFF.

This clone came up once. J is TRBJ2-1 and V is TRBV5-1, with TRBD2 matching over 9 bases. This CDR3 has 15 amino acids. Germline V gene lookup returns CDR1 SGHRS and CDR2 YFSETQ. V gave up 2 bases and J gave up 4 bases; unmatched junction bases: 4. This CDR3 reads CASSLSSGIYNEQFF. The CDR3 DNA is TGCGCCAGCAGCTTATCTAGCGGGATTTACAATGAGCAGTTCTTC.

The gene calls are TRBV28 and TRBJ1-4; D might be TRBD1 (5 bases). CDR3 length equals 15 residues. V was pared by 1 base and J by 8 bases, with 14 bases between. CDR1 and CDR2 (germline): MDHEN, SYDVKM. This CDR3 reads CASSLSGVLREKLFF. The CDR3 DNA reads as TGTGCCAGCAGTTTATCGGGGGTGCTGAGGGAAAAACTGTTTTTT.

The chain is built from TRBV10-3 and TRBJ2-7; D possibly corresponds to TRBD2 (5 bases). The length of the CDR3 is 15 residues. V gave up 3 bases and J gave up 4 bases, with 16 bases separating them. Germline CDR1 is ENHRY and CDR2 is SYGVKD. The CDR3 loop is CAISEIYGSSYEQYF. DNA for the CDR3: TGTGCCATCAGTGAAATCTATGGGAGTTCTTACGAGCAGTACTTC.

This chain connects TRBV27 to TRBJ2-6, with D perhaps TRBD1 (5 bases). Germline lookup yields CDR1 MNHEY and CDR2 SMNVEV (reference sequence). CDR3 size: 15 residues. Trimming took off 4 bases at V and 4 bases at J, with 11 bases between the two ends. The CDR3 loop reads CASSYQGPGANVLTF. The CDR3 nucleotides read TGTGCCAGCAGTTACCAGGGTCCCGGGGCCAACGTCCTGACTTTC.

The chain employs TRBV27 and TRBJ2-4, with D hard to call. CDR1 is MNHEY and CDR2 is SMNVEV in the germline V gene (reference sequence). V shed 5 bases and J shed 0 bases, with 5 bases lying between them. The CDR3 loop spans 13 amino acids. CDR3 nucleotides: TGTGCCAGCAGTCTCCTAGCCAAAAACATTCAGTACTTC. It yields the protein CASSLLAKNIQYF.

The chain carries TRBV5-4 and TRBJ2-3; no firm D call. Germline V gives CDR1 SGHNT, CDR2 YYREEE (reference sequence). Trimming took off 0 bases at V and 4 bases at J, with 6 bases between the two ends. The CDR3 spans 13 residues. DNA of the CDR3: TGTGCCAGCAGCTTGGCAGTGGCAGATACGCAGTATTTT. This encodes CASSLAVADTQYF.

The chain is built from TRBV11-2 and TRBJ2-7; 10 nucleotides match TRBD1. V gave up 4 bases and J gave up 5 bases; unmatched junction bases: 8. Germline V CDR1 and CDR2: SGHAT, FQNNGV. The CDR3 loop spans 15 amino acids. The chain's CDR3 is CASSSPGQGFHEQYF. In nucleotides, the CDR3 is TGTGCCAGCAGCTCCCCGGGACAGGGGTTTCACGAGCAGTACTTC.

The chain recombines TRBV4-2 with TRBJ2-2; maybe TRBD1 (6 bases). Per germline, CDR1 LGHNA and CDR2 YNFKEQ. The CDR3 runs 14 residues. The V gene lost 5 bases and the J gene lost 6 bases, with 13 bases spanning the gap. In DNA form, the CDR3 reads TGTGCCAGCAGCTGGACAGTTTCGTCCGGGGAGCTGTTTTTT. It encodes CASSWTVSSGELFF.

This clone was detected only once. The gene calls are TRBV27 and TRBJ1-5, with D perhaps TRBD1 (5 bases). Trimming took off 3 bases at V and 0 bases at J, with 9 bases between the two ends. The CDR3 is 15 residues long. Germline V gene data show CDR1 as MNHEY and CDR2 as SMNVEV (reference sequence). The CDR3 sequence: CASSFSTGSNQPQHF. CDR3 in DNA: TGTGCCAGCAGTTTCTCCACAGGTAGCAATCAGCCCCAGCATTTT.

This chain uses TRBV19 with TRBJ1-5; tentatively, D is TRBD1 (5 bases). The germline CDR1 and CDR2 sequences are LNHDA and SQIVND (reference sequence). Between the trimmed V and J ends, which lost 4 bases and 3 bases, there was a span of 13 bases. The CDR3 is 15 amino acids. The CDR3: CASSNFQGPNQPQHF. CDR3 coding DNA: TGTGCCAGTAGTAACTTCCAGGGTCCCAATCAGCCCCAGCATTTT.

Only one count was recorded for this clone. The CDR3 is CASSLRTGAVNEKLFF. In DNA, the CDR3 is TGTGCCAGCAGCTTACGGACAGGGGCCGTTAATGAAAAACTGTTTTTT. The V gene is TRBV7-2, the J gene TRBJ1-4; 9 positions agree with TRBD1. Germline V gene sequence: CDR1 SGHTA, CDR2 FQGNSA. There are 16 residues in the CDR3. With 2 bases clipped from V and 4 bases from J, the junction kept 5 bases outside the gene matches. The variable domain in full, completed from reference TRBV7-2 and TRBJ1-4, reads GAGVSQSPSNKVTEKGKDVELRCDPISGHTALYWYRQSLGQGLEFLIYFQGNSAPDKSGLPSDRFSAERTGGSVSTLTIQRTQQEDSAVYLCASSLRTGAVNEKLFFGSGTQLSVL.

This clone appeared once. The rearrangement uses TRBV6-1 and TRBJ2-7, with a tentative D call TRBD2 (6 bases). Germline V gives CDR1 MNHNS, CDR2 SASEGT. This CDR3 spans 12 amino acids. Trimming took off 5 bases at V and 4 bases at J, with 9 bases between the two ends. The CDR3 here is CASSHGGYEQYF. CDR3 nucleotide sequence: TGTGCCAGCAGTCACGGGGGTTACGAGCAGTACTTC.

Comment on this clone: Its ends do not fully match the called genes, so a read error is possible. The chain uses TRBV7-9 and TRBJ1-1, with D perhaps matching TRBD1 (5 bases). This CDR3 has 14 residues. In germline, CDR1 is SEHNR, CDR2 FQNEAQ (reference sequence). The CDR3 region is CSSSFGGDNTEAFF. Here the CDR3 DNA reads TGTTCCAGCAGCTTTGGGGGGGACAACACTGAAGCTTTCTTT.

The gene calls are TRBV28 and TRBJ1-1; TRBD1 might be the D (5 bases). V lost 2 bases to trimming and J lost 3 bases, with 13 bases between them. The CDR3 consists of 15 residues. CDR1 and CDR2 (germline): MDHEN, SYDVKM. The CDR3 sequence is CASSLGGRVYTEAFF. CDR3 in DNA: TGTGCCAGCAGTTTAGGTGGCAGGGTCTACACTGAAGCTTTCTTT.

The rearrangement uses TRBV7-8 and TRBJ1-1; perhaps TRBD1 as D (6 bases). Trimming took 5 bases from V and 1 from J, leaving 14 bases between them. The CDR3 has 15 residues. Germline assignment: CDR1 SGHVS and CDR2 FQNEAQ. DNA for the CDR3: TGTGCCAGCAGCCCTCGGACAGACCCGAACACTGAAGCTTTCTTT. This encodes CASSPRTDPNTEAFF.

This clone was picked up one time. The chain uses TRBV5-1 and TRBJ2-3, with 13 bases aligning to TRBD2. The ends lost 3 bases at V and 5 bases at J; junction bases unmatched: 9. The length of the CDR3 is 17 residues. Germline CDR1 and CDR2: SGHRS and YFSETQ. Here the CDR3 DNA reads TGCGCCAGCAGCTCCGGACTAGCGGGGGCCAGGGTAGATACGCAGTATTTT. This sequence encodes CASSSGLAGARVDTQYF. Based on the CDR3 plus reference TRBV5-1 and TRBJ2-3, the full variable domain is KAGVTQTPRYLIKTRGQQVTLSCSPISGHRSVSWYQQTPGQGLQFLFEYFSETQRNKGNFPGRFSGRQFSNSRSEMNVSTLELGDSALYLCASSSGLAGARVDTQYFGPGTRLTVL.